These T cell receptor beta chains were read from a single sample in a study of cytomegalovirus exposure and HLA in healthy donors. Here immunoSEQ multiplex PCR was the method, and the copy in TCRdb shows in-frame clones only, minus some. The data show about 200,000 clones, with more than 80% seen just once and around 3% held by the top ten. The sequenced material came from PBMCs. These receptors were obtained from a man under 40 in good health and CMV-seronegative. CDR3s include the opening cysteine and the closing phenylalanine or tryptophan. D genes are given only for firm matches. Clone sizes are given selectively: once, few, many, or a class where the clone is expanded.

size | J | D | V | DNA | CDR3
- | TRBJ2-1 | TRBD2 | TRBV27 | TGTGCCAGCAGTTTATCCGGGGGGGCCCTCAATGAGCAGTTCTTC | CASSLSGGALNEQFF
- | TRBJ2-4 | TRBD2 | TRBV7-3 | TGTGCCAGCAGCCCACTCTATAGCGGGGGGGCCGGGGAGTCTGCCAAAAACATTCAGTACTTC | CASSPLYSGGAGESAKNIQYF
- | TRBJ2-3 | - | TRBV7-2 | TGTGCCAGCAGCTTAGCATCAACTAGCACAGATACGCAGTATTTT | CASSLASTSTDTQYF
few | TRBJ2-7 | - | TRBV4-2 | TGTGCCAGCAGCCAAGATACGGGATCCTACGAGCAGTACTTC | CASSQDTGSYEQYF
- | TRBJ1-6 | - | TRBV11-2 | TGTGTCAGCAGCTTAGGTCCGGGACACCAAAAACTTAATTCACCCCTCCACTTT | CVSSLGPGHQKLNSPLHF
- | TRBJ1-1 | TRBD1 | TRBV5-1 | TGCGCCAGCAGCCTGGCGGGGCGTACAGGGGGAACTGAAGCTTTCTTT | CASSLAGRTGGTEAFF
- | TRBJ2-1 | TRBD2 | TRBV11-3 | TGTGCCAGCAGCTTAGGCGGGGGAGGATCCTACAATGAGCAGTTCTTC | CASSLGGGGSYNEQFF
once | TRBJ1-2 | - | TRBV6-5 | TGTGCCAGCAGCCCAATGCTACAGGGATCGTATGGCTACACCTTC | CASSPMLQGSYGYTF
- | TRBJ1-1 | - | TRBV7-9 | TGTGCCAGCAGCTTAGGTAGGGGTTCGGCTGAAGCTTTCTTT | CASSLGRGSAEAFF
- | TRBJ2-3 | TRBD2 | TRBV9 | TGTGCCAGCACCCTTCAGCGGGGGACCCCAGATACGCAGTATTTT | CASTLQRGTPDTQYF
- | TRBJ2-7 | - | TRBV28 | TGTGCCACGGGGTCAGCAGGGGCCTACGAGCAGTACTTC | CATGSAGAYEQYF
- | TRBJ1-2 | - | TRBV7-2 | TGTGCCAGCAGCCCCGGGGGGGGCGCTCGTCCGGGGGGCTACACCTTC | CASSPGGGARPGGYTF
- | TRBJ1-2 | TRBD1 | TRBV11-2 | TGTGCCAGCAGCTTAGACCCGACAGGGGTCTATGGCTACACCTTC | CASSLDPTGVYGYTF
- | TRBJ1-5 | - | TRBV28 | TGTGCCAGCTTGGAACAGCCACTTAACAATCAGCCCCAGCATTTT | CASLEQPLNNQPQHF
- | TRBJ1-1 | TRBD1 | TRBV7-9 | TGTGCCAGCAGCCCTTGGACAGGGCGGAACACTGAAGCTTTCTTT | CASSPWTGRNTEAFF
- | TRBJ2-3 | TRBD2 | TRBV6-5 | TGTGCCAGCAACTCGTTAGCGGGGGCCCCAGATACGCAGTATTTT | CASNSLAGAPDTQYF
- | TRBJ2-6 | - | TRBV11-3 | TGTGCCAGCAGCACGGGACTCACGTCTGGGGCCAACGTCCTGACTTTC | CASSTGLTSGANVLTF
few | TRBJ1-1 | TRBD1 | TRBV28 | TGTGCCAGCAGTTCGGGACAGGGGGCGCTGACTGAAGCTTTCTTT | CASSSGQGALTEAFF
- | TRBJ1-1 | - | TRBV4-3 | TGCGCCAGCCGCCGGAGGCCGCTGAACACTGAAGCTTTCTTT | CASRRRPLNTEAFF
- | TRBJ1-3 | - | TRBV19 | TGTGCCAGTAGTCGGGAACGGGGTCTAAACACCATATATTTT | CASSRERGLNTIYF
- | TRBJ2-2 | - | TRBV11-2 | TGTGCCAGCAGCGGAACAGGGTTAGTCCCCGGGGAGCTGTTTTTT | CASSGTGLVPGELFF
- | TRBJ1-1 | TRBD1 | TRBV4-1 | TGCGCCAGCAGCCAAGGAGGGGGCAGGGGAAGGGTGAACACTGAAGCTTTCTTT | CASSQGGGRGRVNTEAFF
- | TRBJ2-7 | TRBD2 | TRBV11-2 | TGTGCCAGCAGCTTAACTAGCGACTACGAGCAGTACTTC | CASSLTSDYEQYF
- | TRBJ1-1 | - | TRBV2 | TGTGCCAGCAGTGAAACGGCGGTGAACACTGAAGCTTTCTTT | CASSETAVNTEAFF
- | TRBJ2-5 | - | TRBV28 | TGTGCCAGCCAGGTATCGGGGGAGACCCAGTACTTC | CASQVSGETQYF
- | TRBJ1-1 | TRBD1 | TRBV5-1 | TGCGCCAGCAGCTTTTACAGGGGAACTGAAGCTTTCTTT | CASSFYRGTEAFF
few | TRBJ2-7 | - | TRBV5-1 | TGCGCCAGCAGCCAGGCAGACTACGAGCAGTACTTC | CASSQADYEQYF
- | TRBJ2-7 | TRBD2 | TRBV4-2 | TGTGCCAGCAGCCTAGGGACTAGCGGAACCTACGAGCAGTACTTC | CASSLGTSGTYEQYF